This T cell receptor beta chain was obtained from a study of brain T cells in children with intractable seizures. The data were produced by immunoSEQ multiplex PCR, yet TCRdb's version contains in-frame clones alone and is incomplete. The repertoire holds 100,000 to 120,000 clones, around 94% seen once, with around 4% in the top ten. Comment on this clone: Antigen: not known.

Sequencing was limited to surgery cases with top T cell transcript signatures in brain tissue. Patients received at least one anti-epileptic drug before surgery. CDR3 length equals 14 residues. The V segment lost 1 base and the J segment 4 bases; nucleotides outside the gene matches: 5. CDR1 and CDR2 (germline): SGHRS, YFSETQ. General study findings and limits: Clones missing pre-surgery may reflect undersampling of that blood sample. Patients' HCMV serostatus was unknown; virus specificity rests on CDR3 similarity alone.

The source is a boy in the first two years of life with hemimegalencephaly and intractable seizures. V and J are TRBV5-1 and TRBJ2-7; 7 bases agree with TRBD1. The source material was peripheral blood, sampled at surgery. The CDR3 DNA reads TGCGCCAGCAGCTTGAGGCAGGGGGAATACGAGCAGTACTTC. The encoded protein is CASSLRQGEYEQYF. Supplemented by reference TRBV5-1 and TRBJ2-7, the full variable domain reads KAGVTQTPRYLIKTRGQQVTLSCSPISGHRSVSWYQQTPGQGLQFLFEYFSETQRNKGNFPGRFSGRQFSNSRSEMNVSTLELGDSALYLCASSLRQGEYEQYFGPGTRLTVT.